These T cell receptor beta chains were read from a single sample in a study of cytomegalovirus exposure and HLA in healthy donors. Sequencing used immunoSEQ multiplex PCR; TCRdb keeps in-frame clones, though not all of them. Counted here are 90,000 to 150,000 clones, around 63% occurring once; the ten biggest clones make up about 9.1%. The sample comprised PBMCs. The source is a man aged 40-49 years in good health and CMV-seropositive. The CDR3 runs from the conserved cysteine through the conserved F or W. The order of the fields is V gene, J gene, clone size, D gene, CDR3 protein, CDR3 DNA. D genes are given only for firm matches. The size of a clone is reported for some rows only, either as once, few or many, or as a class for expanded clones.

TRBV7-2	TRBJ2-5	.	.	CASSLGGWETQYF	TGTGCCAGCAGCTTGGGAGGATGGGAGACCCAGTACTTC
TRBV4-2	TRBJ1-2	few	.	CASSQDVQGNYGYTF	TGTGCCAGCAGCCAAGATGTACAGGGAAACTATGGCTACACCTTC
TRBV19	TRBJ2-4	.	.	CASSPRGGVAKNIQYF	TGTGCCAGTAGTCCCCGAGGCGGGGTAGCCAAAAACATTCAGTACTTC
TRBV2	TRBJ1-2	.	TRBD1	CASSLGQANYGYTF	TGTGCCAGCAGCCTAGGACAGGCCAACTATGGCTACACCTTC
TRBV4-2	TRBJ2-1	.	TRBD2	CASSQGLAGSYNEQFF	TGTGCCAGCAGCCAAGGACTAGCGGGATCCTACAATGAGCAGTTCTTC
TRBV21-1	TRBJ2-7	.	.	CASSWGPRLDYEQYF	TGTGCCAGCAGTTGGGGCCCCCGGCTAGATTACGAGCAGTACTTC
TRBV4-2	TRBJ1-5	.	.	CASSQDRISQVGWSNQPQHF	TGTGCCAGCAGCCAAGATCGGATTTCGCAGGTGGGTTGGAGCAATCAGCCCCAGCATTTT
TRBV6-1	TRBJ2-7	.	TRBD2	CASSESPSGRSYEQYF	TGTGCCAGCAGTGAAAGTCCTAGCGGGAGATCCTACGAGCAGTACTTC
TRBV5-1	TRBJ1-6	.	TRBD1	CASSLGGQGFNSPLHF	TGCGCCAGCAGCTTGGGGGGACAGGGTTTTAATTCACCCCTCCACTTT
TRBV2	TRBJ2-7	medium-sized	TRBD1	CASSVEDRAISYEQYF	TGTGCCAGCAGTGTAGAGGACAGGGCGATATCCTACGAGCAGTACTTC
TRBV11-2	TRBJ2-7	.	.	CASSSTPYEQYF	TGTGCCAGCAGCTCTACCCCCTACGAGCAGTACTTC
TRBV10-3	TRBJ2-7	.	.	CAISVQGGSYEQYF	TGTGCCATCAGTGTTCAAGGGGGCTCCTACGAGCAGTACTTC
TRBV14	TRBJ1-6	.	.	CASRQVDNSPLHF	TGTGCCAGCAGACAGGTCGATAATTCACCCCTCCACTTT
TRBV2	TRBJ2-2	.	.	CASKVDYTGELFF	TGTGCCAGCAAGGTCGACTACACCGGGGAGCTGTTTTTT
TRBV6-1	TRBJ2-5	few	TRBD2	CASSGLAGGPETQYF	TGTGCCAGCAGTGGACTAGCGGGAGGGCCAGAGACCCAGTACTTC
TRBV2	TRBJ1-2	once	TRBD1	CASSEAGQNYGYTF	TGTGCCAGCAGTGAAGCGGGACAGAACTATGGCTACACCTTC
TRBV10-3	TRBJ2-3	.	.	CAIDGGLGTDTQYF	TGTGCCATCGACGGGGGGCTCGGCACAGATACGCAGTATTTT
TRBV5-3	TRBJ1-1	.	TRBD1	CARSLAGQGAVTEAFF	TGTGCCAGAAGCTTGGCGGGACAGGGGGCGGTCACTGAAGCTTTCTTT
TRBV27	TRBJ2-7	once	TRBD2	CASTPLSGSYEQYF	TGTGCCAGCACCCCGCTTAGCGGGAGTTACGAGCAGTACTTC
TRBV9	TRBJ2-7	.	.	CASSNSPVDEQYF	TGTGCCAGCAGTAACAGCCCGGTAGACGAGCAGTACTTC
TRBV6-1	TRBJ2-7	.	.	CASSEWASSYEQYF	TGTGCCAGCAGTGAATGGGCCAGCTCCTACGAGCAGTACTTC
TRBV5-6	TRBJ2-7	few	TRBD2	CASSLTSGPSYEQYF	TGTGCCAGCAGCCTGACTAGCGGGCCCTCCTACGAGCAGTACTTC
TRBV11-2	TRBJ1-4	.	TRBD1	CASSSGQGNEKLFF	TGTGCCAGCAGCTCGGGACAGGGAAACGAAAAACTGTTTTTT
TRBV6-6	TRBJ2-7	few	TRBD2	CASSYGSSGSYEQYF	TGTGCCAGCAGTTACGGCTCTAGCGGTAGCTACGAGCAGTACTTC
TRBV27	TRBJ2-2	.	TRBD1	CASRELDRGIGELFF	TGTGCCAGCAGGGAGCTGGACAGGGGCATCGGGGAGCTGTTTTTT
TRBV7-3	TRBJ2-1	.	TRBD2	CASSLHPLTSGGYNEQFF	TGTGCCAGCAGCTTACACCCGCTGACTAGCGGGGGCTACAATGAGCAGTTCTTC
TRBV5-6	TRBJ1-1	.	.	CASSSWAVSEAFF	TGTGCCAGCAGCTCTTGGGCAGTCTCTGAAGCTTTCTTT
TRBV4-1	TRBJ2-5	.	.	CASSQDRETQYF	TGCGCCAGCAGCCAAGACCGAGAGACCCAGTACTTC
TRBV5-6	TRBJ1-1	.	.	CASSWGTQTSLAEAFF	TGTGCCAGCAGCTGGGGGACACAAACATCCCTGGCTGAAGCTTTCTTT
TRBV9	TRBJ2-7	few	.	CASSANSYEQYF	TGTGCCAGCAGCGCCAACTCCTACGAGCAGTACTTC
TRBV6-5	TRBJ2-3	.	.	CASSQGLSTDTQYF	TGTGCCAGCAGTCAGGGCCTTAGCACAGATACGCAGTATTTT
TRBV27	TRBJ1-6	.	TRBD1	CASSLYGQGSPLHF	TGTGCCAGCAGTTTATATGGACAGGGATCCCCCCTCCACTTT
TRBV7-9	TRBJ1-1	.	.	CASSEVVIGGTSEAFF	TGTGCCAGCAGCGAGGTGGTGATAGGGGGAACATCTGAAGCTTTCTTT
TRBV6-5	TRBJ2-3	.	.	CASSYSRDTTDTQYF	TGTGCCAGCAGTTACTCGAGAGACACTACAGATACGCAGTATTTT
TRBV10-3	TRBJ2-2	.	.	CAINSGYTGELFF	TGTGCCATCAATTCCGGGTACACCGGGGAGCTGTTTTTT
TRBV19	TRBJ2-1	.	.	CASSIDLGGFGYNEQFF	TGTGCCAGTAGTATAGATCTCGGAGGGTTTGGCTACAATGAGCAGTTCTTC
TRBV21-1	TRBJ1-4	.	.	CASSNASGLELFF	TGTGCCAGCAGCAATGCATCAGGGTTAGAACTGTTTTTT
TRBV5-1	TRBJ2-7	once	.	CASSFDSNYEQYF	TGCGCCAGCAGCTTTGACAGCAACTACGAGCAGTACTTC
TRBV12-5	TRBJ2-2	.	.	CASVGRDTGELFF	TGTGCTAGTGTCGGGCGGGACACCGGGGAGCTGTTTTTT
TRBV4-1	TRBJ2-7	few	TRBD2	CASSHRTASGRIEQYF	TGCGCCAGCAGCCATAGAACGGCTAGCGGGAGGATTGAGCAGTACTTC
TRBV9	TRBJ2-7	.	TRBD1	CASSGQQGPYEQYF	TGTGCCAGCAGCGGACAACAGGGGCCCTACGAGCAGTACTTC
TRBV18	TRBJ1-4	few	.	CASSPFGGQTNEKLFF	TGTGCCAGCTCACCATTCGGGGGGCAAACTAATGAAAAACTGTTTTTT
TRBV7-9	TRBJ1-6	.	TRBD1	CASSQVGRQGTYNSPLHF	TGTGCCAGCAGCCAGGTTGGTCGACAGGGGACCTATAATTCACCCCTCCACTTT
TRBV27	TRBJ2-7	.	TRBD2	CASSSGGGYSYEQYF	TGTGCCAGCAGTTCTGGGGGGGGATACTCCTACGAGCAGTACTTC
TRBV6-1	TRBJ2-7	.	TRBD1	CASRRQGPSSYEQYF	TGTGCCAGCAGGCGACAGGGCCCCTCTTCCTACGAGCAGTACTTC
TRBV2	TRBJ2-7	.	.	CASSAGTLSYEQYF	TGTGCCAGCAGTGCGGGGACTTTATCCTACGAGCAGTACTTC
TRBV7-9	TRBJ1-5	.	.	CASSFAGDGQPQHF	TGTGCCAGCAGCTTTGCGGGGGATGGACAGCCCCAGCATTTT
TRBV6-5	TRBJ1-2	.	TRBD1	CASSQSTGGGYTF	TGTGCCAGCAGTCAGTCGACAGGGGGCGGCTACACCTTC
TRBV6-6	TRBJ2-7	once	.	CASSYSQGLYEQYF	TGTGCCAGCAGTTACTCGCAGGGGTTATACGAGCAGTACTTC
TRBV5-1	TRBJ1-3	.	TRBD1	CASSFRPTLRGISGNTIYF	TGCGCCAGCAGCTTCCGCCCCACACTCAGGGGGATCTCTGGAAACACCATATATTTT
TRBV29-1	TRBJ1-1	few	TRBD1	CSVERRTGLNTEAFF	TGCAGCGTTGAGAGGCGGACAGGGCTGAACACTGAAGCTTTCTTT
TRBV5-4	TRBJ1-4	few	.	CASSADSTYEKLFF	TGTGCCAGCAGCGCCGACAGTACCTATGAAAAACTGTTTTTT
TRBV19	TRBJ1-2	.	.	CASSMASGGDYGYTF	TGTGCCAGTAGTATGGCGAGCGGGGGGGACTATGGCTACACCTTC
TRBV10-2	TRBJ1-4	few	.	CASRRAGEGKLFF	TGCGCCAGCAGGAGGGCAGGGGAGGGAAAACTGTTTTTT
TRBV27	TRBJ2-5	few	TRBD1	CASSDSDRGQQETQYF	TGTGCCAGCAGTGATTCGGACAGGGGGCAGCAAGAGACCCAGTACTTC
TRBV7-9	TRBJ2-2	.	.	CASARGASGELFF	TGTGCCAGCGCACGGGGGGCGAGCGGGGAGCTGTTTTTT
TRBV19	TRBJ2-7	.	.	CASSIRFGSYEQYF	TGTGCCAGTAGTATCAGGTTCGGCTCCTACGAGCAGTACTTC
TRBV5-4	TRBJ1-6	.	TRBD1	CAGSTGGSPLHF	TGTGCCGGTTCGACAGGGGGTTCACCCCTCCACTTT
TRBV5-1	TRBJ1-3	.	TRBD1	CASSLSAGQGLGNTIYF	TGCGCCAGCAGCTTGTCTGCGGGACAGGGGTTGGGAAACACCATATATTTT